This TCR beta chain was obtained from a study of identical twins. TCRdb itself ran the 5' RACE reads through MiXCR, one entry per CDR3 protein. The sample contains roughly 750,000 distinct CDR3 sequences, 20% to 25% of which appear only once. This clonotype was seen more than once but under ten times. These same data were also listed under a study on T cells expressing NK-cell markers. Turning to that study: It was sorted CD3+CD56+NKG2C+, CD3+CD56+NKG2C- and CD3+CD56-NKG2C+ T cells that supplied the TCR beta repertoires. Roughly six of the donors carried dominant NKG2C+ clonotypes that took up about 1.0-7.5% of their CD8+ T cells.

The specimen was PBMCs. The receptor comes from a woman under 30 in good health.

The CDR3 DNA reads TGTGCCAGCAGTCCTGGGGCAGCCACCTACGAGCAGTACTTC. As protein: CASSPGAATYEQYF. The chain links TRBV27 to TRBJ2-7; weak D call: TRBD1 (5 bases). Germline CDR1 is MNHEY and CDR2 is SMNVEV (reference sequence). The CDR3 is 14 residues long. The V end was cut by 5 bases, the J end by 2 bases, with 13 bases between.